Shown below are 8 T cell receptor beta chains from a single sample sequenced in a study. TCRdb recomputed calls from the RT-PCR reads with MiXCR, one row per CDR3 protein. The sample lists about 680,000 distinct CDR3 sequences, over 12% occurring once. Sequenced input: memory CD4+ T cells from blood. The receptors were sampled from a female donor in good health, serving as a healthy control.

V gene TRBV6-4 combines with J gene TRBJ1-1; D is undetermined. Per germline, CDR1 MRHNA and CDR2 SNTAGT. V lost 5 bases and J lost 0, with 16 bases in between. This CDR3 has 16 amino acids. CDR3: CASSPFTVKMNTEAFF. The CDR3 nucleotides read TGTGCCAGCAGTCCTTTCACAGTTAAAATGAACACTGAAGCTTTCTTT.

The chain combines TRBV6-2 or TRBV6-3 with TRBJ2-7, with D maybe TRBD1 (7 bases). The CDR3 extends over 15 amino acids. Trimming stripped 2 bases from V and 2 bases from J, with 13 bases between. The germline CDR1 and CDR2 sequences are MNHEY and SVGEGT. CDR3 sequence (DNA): TGTGCCAGCAGTTACCTCGGGGGACAGACCTACGAGCAGTACTTC. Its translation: CASSYLGGQTYEQYF.

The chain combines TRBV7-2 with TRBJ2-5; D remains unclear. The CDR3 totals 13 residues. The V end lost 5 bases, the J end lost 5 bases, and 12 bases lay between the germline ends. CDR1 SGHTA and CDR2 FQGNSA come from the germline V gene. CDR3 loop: CASSGRAGETQYF. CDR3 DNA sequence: TGTGCCAGCAGCGGACGGGCTGGGGAGACCCAGTACTTC.

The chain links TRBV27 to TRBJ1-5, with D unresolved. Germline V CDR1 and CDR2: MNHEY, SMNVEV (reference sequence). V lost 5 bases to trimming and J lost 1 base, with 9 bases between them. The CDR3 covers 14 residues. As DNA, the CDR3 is TGTGCCAGCAGTCCAACTTGGAGCAATCAGCCCCAGCATTTT. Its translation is CASSPTWSNQPQHF.

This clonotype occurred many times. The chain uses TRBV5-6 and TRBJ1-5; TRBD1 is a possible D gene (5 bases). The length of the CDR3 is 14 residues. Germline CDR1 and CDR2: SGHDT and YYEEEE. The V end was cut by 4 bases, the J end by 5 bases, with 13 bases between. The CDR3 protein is CASSRTSGDQPQHF. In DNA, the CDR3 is TGTGCCAGCAGCAGGACATCTGGGGATCAGCCCCAGCATTTT.

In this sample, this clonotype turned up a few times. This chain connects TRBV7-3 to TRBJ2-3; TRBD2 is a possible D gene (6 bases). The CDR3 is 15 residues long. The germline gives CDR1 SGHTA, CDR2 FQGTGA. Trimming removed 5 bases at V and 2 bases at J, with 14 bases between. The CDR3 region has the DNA TGTGCCAGCAGCCGTGGGGGAGGCGCCACAGATACGCAGTATTTT. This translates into CASSRGGGATDTQYF.

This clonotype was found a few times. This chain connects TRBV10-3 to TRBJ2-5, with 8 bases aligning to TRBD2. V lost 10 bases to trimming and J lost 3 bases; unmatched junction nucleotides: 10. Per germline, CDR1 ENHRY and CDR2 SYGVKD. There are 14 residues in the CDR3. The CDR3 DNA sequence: TGTGCCACCGCCACGGGTAGCGGGAAAGAGACCCAGTACTTC. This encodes CATATGSGKETQYF.

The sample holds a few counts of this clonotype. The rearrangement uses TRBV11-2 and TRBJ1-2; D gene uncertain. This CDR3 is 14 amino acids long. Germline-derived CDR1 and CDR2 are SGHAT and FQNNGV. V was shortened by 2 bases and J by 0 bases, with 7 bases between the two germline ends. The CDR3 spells CASSLTDSNYGYTF. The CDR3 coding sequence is TGTGCCAGCAGCTTAACAGATTCTAACTATGGCTACACCTTC.